The 23 T cell receptor beta chains reported below all come from one sample, sequenced in a study of T cell responses to AZD1222 COVID-19 vaccine. Libraries were prepared by immunoSEQ multiplex PCR; TCRdb keeps only in-frame clonotypes and omits some of them. The sample holds roughly 130,000 clones; 88% are singletons and the top ten take 7.6%. The input for sequencing was peripheral blood, taken on day 0 of AZD1222 vaccination. Receptor source: an adult in good health.

The chain combines TRBV5-1 with TRBJ2-1, with a possible D match to TRBD1 (5 bases). The V and J ends lost 0 bases and 11 bases respectively, with 18 bases between them. This CDR3 is built from 15 residues. The germline V gene encodes CDR1 SGHRS and CDR2 YFSETQ. Here the CDR3 DNA reads TGCGCCAGCAGCTTGGTGGCAGGGTCGGAGAACAAGCAGTTCTTC. This translates into CASSLVAGSENKQFF.

The chain couples TRBV7-9 to TRBJ1-4, with a weak D call TRBD1 (6 bases). This CDR3 is built from 14 residues. The ends were cut back, 5 bases at V and 7 bases at J, with 14 bases in the middle. Looked up from germline, CDR1 is SEHNR and CDR2 is FQNEAQ (reference sequence). The CDR3 loop reads CASSNYRVPEKLFF. CDR3 sequence (DNA): TGTGCCAGCAGCAACTACAGGGTCCCTGAAAAACTGTTTTTT.

This sequence joins TRBV5-1 and TRBJ2-1; 8 nucleotides match TRBD2. This CDR3 has 15 residues. Per germline, CDR1 SGHRS and CDR2 YFSETQ. The V gene end was trimmed by 4 bases and the J gene end by 5 bases; junction bases not matched to a gene: 8. The CDR3 loop is CASSLGLVANNEQFF. The CDR3 DNA follows: TGCGCCAGCAGCCTGGGACTAGTGGCCAACAATGAGCAGTTCTTC.

This chain uses TRBV10-1 with TRBJ2-6; no clear D gene. The CDR3 is 16 amino acids. V was cut by 3 bases and J by 0 bases, with 9 bases left in between. CDR1 WNHNN and CDR2 SYGVQD come from the germline V gene (reference sequence). CDR3 DNA sequence: TGCGCCAGCAGTGACACCGCCAACTCTGGGGCCAACGTCCTGACTTTC. Amino acids: CASSDTANSGANVLTF.

The chain employs TRBV10-3 and TRBJ2-7; maybe TRBD1 (7 bases). Looked up from germline, CDR1 is ENHRY and CDR2 is SYGVKD. The CDR3 runs to 15 residues. The ends were cut back, 6 bases at V and 1 base at J, with 16 bases in the middle. This chain's CDR3 is CAISGGQLVSYEQYF. CDR3 DNA sequence: TGTGCCATCAGCGGGGGACAGTTAGTATCCTACGAGCAGTACTTC.

The sample holds a few counts of this clone. The J gene is TRBJ1-5, the V gene TRBV6-2 or TRBV6-3; tentatively, D is TRBD1 (6 bases). The germline V gene encodes CDR1 MNHEY and CDR2 SVGEGT. This CDR3 region has 16 residues. With 2 bases removed from V and 3 bases from J, the gap between germline ends came to 14 bases. Here the CDR3 reads CASSYKGGSFNQPQHF. The CDR3 DNA follows: TGTGCCAGCAGTTACAAGGGGGGCTCCTTCAATCAGCCCCAGCATTTT.

The rearrangement uses TRBV28 and TRBJ1-3; D may be TRBD1 (5 bases). The CDR3 totals 16 residues. Per germline, CDR1 MDHEN and CDR2 SYDVKM. The V end was cut by 7 bases, the J end by 0 bases, with 16 bases between. The CDR3 DNA reads TGTGCCAGCACCACCAGACACAGGTTCTCTGGAAACACCATATATTTT. Translated: CASTTRHRFSGNTIYF. The full variable domain, with the rest looked up from reference TRBV28 and TRBJ1-3, is DVKVTQSSRYLVKRTGEKVFLECVQDMDHENMFWYRQDPGLGLRLIYFSYDVKMKEKGDIPEGYSVSREKKERFSLILESASTNQTSMYLCASTTRHRFSGNTIYFGEGSWLTVV.

The V call is TRBV9, the J call TRBJ1-2; D might be TRBD1 (6 bases). The germline V gene encodes CDR1 SGDLS and CDR2 YYNGEE. Trimming removed 4 bases at V and 4 bases at J, with 14 bases between. CDR3 length: 14 residues. The CDR3 is CASSPQGLVYGYTF. DNA of the CDR3: TGTGCCAGCAGCCCACAGGGACTAGTCTATGGCTACACCTTC.

The chain combines TRBV2 with TRBJ2-2; 11 bases are a match to TRBD1. J was trimmed by 5 bases and V by 6 bases; bases with no gene match: 2. The CDR3 is 14 amino acids. Germline-derived CDR1 and CDR2 are SNHLY and FYNNEI. CDR3 loop: CASRGTGGTGELFF. CDR3 nucleotide sequence: TGTGCCAGCAGGGGGACAGGGGGGACCGGGGAGCTGTTTTTT. Variable domain in full (rest from reference TRBV2 and TRBJ2-2): EPEVTQTPSHQVTQMGQEVILRCVPISNHLYFYWYRQILGQKVEFLVSFYNNEISEKSEIFDDQFSVERPDGSNFTLKIRSTKLEDSAMYFCASRGTGGTGELFFGEGSRLTVL.

The chain is built from TRBV18 and TRBJ2-7; 10 bases are shared with TRBD1. V lost 3 bases and J lost 2; bases outside the gene matches: 1. The CDR3 runs to 14 residues. The germline CDR1 and CDR2 sequences are KGHSH and LQKENI. CDR3 protein: CASSPGTGAYEQYF. The CDR3 coding sequence is TGTGCCAGCTCACCTGGGACAGGGGCCTACGAGCAGTACTTC.

This chain uses TRBV19 with TRBJ1-6; 11 bases fit TRBD1. Germline CDR1 LNHDA, CDR2 SQIVND (reference sequence). V was pared by 3 bases and J by 9 bases, with 1 base of the junction left unmatched. This CDR3 spans 14 amino acids. Here the CDR3 reads CASSIGTGGSPLHF. The DNA of the CDR3 is TGTGCCAGTAGTATCGGGACAGGGGGTTCACCCCTCCACTTT.

The rearrangement joins TRBV9 to TRBJ2-7; 9 nucleotides align to TRBD2. This CDR3 is built from 14 residues. J gave up 6 bases and V 5 bases, and 9 bases lay outside the gene matches. CDR1 and CDR2 (germline): SGDLS, YYNGEE. The CDR3 bases are TGTGCCAGCAGACATAGCGGGAGCGCGTCCGAGCAGTACTTC. This codes for CASRHSGSASEQYF.

The V and J genes are TRBV6-5 and TRBJ2-1; D is ambiguous. The ends were cut back, 2 bases at V and 9 bases at J, with 11 bases in the middle. The germline gives CDR1 MNHEY, CDR2 SVGAGI. This CDR3 region has 13 residues. CDR3 sequence: CASSYGRYLEQFF. For the CDR3, the DNA is TGTGCCAGCAGTTACGGTCGGTATCTTGAGCAGTTCTTC.

V is TRBV27 and J is TRBJ1-2; TRBD1 aligns across 7 bases. Germline-derived CDR1 and CDR2 are MNHEY and SMNVEV (reference sequence). V shed 6 bases and J 4 bases; nucleotides not matched to a gene: 14. This CDR3 spans 16 amino acids. CDR3 loop: CASSPLGGTASYGYTF. The CDR3 DNA follows: TGTGCCAGCAGCCCCTTGGGAGGGACAGCAAGCTATGGCTACACCTTC.

The rearrangement joins TRBV10-1 to TRBJ1-1; the D gene is possibly TRBD1 (6 bases). Deletions cut 6 bases from V and 7 bases from J, with 15 bases between. The length of the CDR3 is 13 residues. Germline loops: CDR1 WNHNN, CDR2 SYGVQD (reference sequence). CDR3 in DNA: TGCGCCAGCAGCCCGGACAGCAAAAGTGAAGCTTTCTTT. It translates to CASSPDSKSEAFF.

Only one count was recorded for this clone. Written as DNA, the CDR3 is TGTGCCAGCAGTCCTAAGTACGAGCAGTACTTC. Amino acids: CASSPKYEQYF. The V call is TRBV12-3 or TRBV12-4, the J call TRBJ2-7, with unresolved D. CDR3 length equals 11 residues. The V end was cut by 5 bases, the J end by 4 bases, with 6 bases between.

Remarks on this clone: Within the sample, other DNA sequences also encode this same CDR3. The chain is built from TRBV2 and TRBJ1-5; 10 bases align to TRBD1. The CDR3 spans 15 residues. V was pared by 6 bases and J by 2 bases, with 4 bases of the junction left unmatched. The germline V gene encodes CDR1 SNHLY and CDR2 FYNNEI. The CDR3 DNA reads TGTGCCAGCAGGGGGGACAGGGGTGGCAATCAGCCCCAGCATTTT. Amino acids: CASRGDRGGNQPQHF. The variable domain in full, completed from reference TRBV2 and TRBJ1-5, reads EPEVTQTPSHQVTQMGQEVILRCVPISNHLYFYWYRQILGQKVEFLVSFYNNEISEKSEIFDDQFSVERPDGSNFTLKIRSTKLEDSAMYFCASRGDRGGNQPQHFGDGTRLSIL.

J is TRBJ2-2 and V is TRBV24-1; TRBD2 matches at 7 bases. V dropped 2 bases and J dropped 3; count of bases not matched to a gene: 5. Germline CDR1 is KGHDR and CDR2 is SFDVKD. This CDR3 is built from 16 residues. The CDR3 reads CATSDWGGADTGELFF. The CDR3, as DNA: TGTGCCACCAGTGATTGGGGAGGGGCGGACACCGGGGAGCTGTTTTTT.

The sample holds a few counts of this clone. This rearrangement joins TRBV2 to TRBJ2-1, with unresolved D. Germline assignment: CDR1 SNHLY and CDR2 FYNNEI. The CDR3 totals 15 residues. V lost 7 bases and J 0 bases, leaving 13 bases between the germline ends. DNA of the CDR3: TGTGCCAGCAATCGGCGGCCGAGCTCCTACAATGAGCAGTTCTTC. Translated, it gives CASNRRPSSYNEQFF.

V gene TRBV6-6 combines with J gene TRBJ1-3; 7 bases are shared with TRBD1. After removal of 5 bases from V and 0 bases from J, the junction contained 4 bases not matched to a gene. The CDR3 extends over 15 amino acids. Per germline, CDR1 MNHNY and CDR2 SVGAGI (reference sequence). The CDR3 region has the DNA TGTGCCAGCAGTCGGCAGGGGGACTCTGGAAACACCATATATTTT. Protein product: CASSRQGDSGNTIYF.

This clone was detected only a few times. The chain employs TRBV20-1 and TRBJ1-6; D gene ambiguous. CDR1 DFQATT and CDR2 SNEGSKA come from the germline V gene (reference sequence). The CDR3 has 11 amino acids. Deletions cut 3 bases from V and 18 bases from J, with 15 bases between. The CDR3 DNA reads as TGCAGTGCTAGTGACCCTCCAGAGACCCACTTT. Translated: CSASDPPETHF.

Details on this clone: This sample also contains other DNA sequences that code for the same CDR3. The rearrangement joins TRBV19 to TRBJ1-5; D remains unclear. The CDR3 sequence is 12 residues long. Trimming shortened V by 3 bases and J by 3 bases, and 3 bases separated the two germline ends. Germline lookup yields CDR1 LNHDA and CDR2 SQIVND (reference sequence). Written as DNA, the CDR3 is TGTGCCAGTAGTATCTACAATCAGCCCCAGCATTTT. It is translated as CASSIYNQPQHF. Together with reference TRBV19 and TRBJ1-5, the CDR3 gives the full variable domain: DGGITQSPKYLFRKEGQNVTLSCEQNLNHDAMYWYRQDPGQGLRLIYYSQIVNDFQKGDIAEGYSVSREKKESFPLTVTSAQKNPTAFYLCASSIYNQPQHFGDGTRLSIL.

The chain uses TRBV19 and TRBJ2-6, with 8 bases that match TRBD1. The V segment lost 5 bases and the J segment 1 base; nucleotides outside the gene matches: 10. The CDR3 sequence is 18 residues long. Looked up from germline, CDR1 is LNHDA and CDR2 is SQIVND (reference sequence). The CDR3 region is CASSFAQGVSSGANVLTF. The CDR3 bases are TGTGCCAGTAGTTTTGCACAGGGGGTGTCTTCTGGGGCCAACGTCCTGACTTTC.